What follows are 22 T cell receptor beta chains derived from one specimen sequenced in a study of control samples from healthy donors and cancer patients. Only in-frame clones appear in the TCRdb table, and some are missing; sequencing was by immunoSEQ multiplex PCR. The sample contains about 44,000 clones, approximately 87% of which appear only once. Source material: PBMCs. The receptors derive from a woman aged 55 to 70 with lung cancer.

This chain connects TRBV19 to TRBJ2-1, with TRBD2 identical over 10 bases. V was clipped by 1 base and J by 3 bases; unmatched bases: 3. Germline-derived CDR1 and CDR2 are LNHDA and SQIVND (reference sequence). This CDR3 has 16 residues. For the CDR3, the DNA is TGTGCCAGTAGTATAGGGGGACTAGCGAACTACAATGAGCAGTTCTTC. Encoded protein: CASSIGGLANYNEQFF.

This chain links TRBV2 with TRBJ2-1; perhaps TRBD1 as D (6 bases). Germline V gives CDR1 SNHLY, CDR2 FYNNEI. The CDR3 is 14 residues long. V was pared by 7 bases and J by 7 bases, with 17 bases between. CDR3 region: CASNGVGAGNEQFF. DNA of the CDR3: TGTGCCAGCAATGGGGTGGGGGCCGGGAATGAGCAGTTCTTC.

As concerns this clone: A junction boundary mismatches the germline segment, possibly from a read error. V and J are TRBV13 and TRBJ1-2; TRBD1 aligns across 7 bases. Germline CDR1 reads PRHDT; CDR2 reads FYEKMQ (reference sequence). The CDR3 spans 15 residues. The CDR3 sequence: CASSLGQAAHYGYTF. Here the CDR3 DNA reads TGTGCCAGCAGCCTAGGACAGGCGGCTCACTATGGCTACACCTTC.

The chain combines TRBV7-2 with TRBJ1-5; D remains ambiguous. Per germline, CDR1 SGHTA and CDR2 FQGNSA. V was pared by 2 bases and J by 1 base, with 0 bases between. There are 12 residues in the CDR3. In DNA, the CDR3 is TGTGCCAGCAGCTTAAGCAATCAGCCCCAGCATTTT. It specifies CASSLSNQPQHF.

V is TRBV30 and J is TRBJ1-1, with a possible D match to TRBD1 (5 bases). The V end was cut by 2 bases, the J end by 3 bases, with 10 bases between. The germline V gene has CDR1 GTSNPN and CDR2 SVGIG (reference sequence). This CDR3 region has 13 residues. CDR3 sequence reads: CAWSILGDTEAFF. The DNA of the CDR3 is TGTGCCTGGAGTATTCTGGGGGACACTGAAGCTTTCTTT.

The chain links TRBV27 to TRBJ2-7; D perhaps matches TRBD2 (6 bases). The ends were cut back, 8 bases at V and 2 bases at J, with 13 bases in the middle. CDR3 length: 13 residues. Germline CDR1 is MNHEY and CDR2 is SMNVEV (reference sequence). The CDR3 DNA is TGTGCCAGCTCCCGCGGGAACCCCTACGAGCAGTACTTC. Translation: CASSRGNPYEQYF.

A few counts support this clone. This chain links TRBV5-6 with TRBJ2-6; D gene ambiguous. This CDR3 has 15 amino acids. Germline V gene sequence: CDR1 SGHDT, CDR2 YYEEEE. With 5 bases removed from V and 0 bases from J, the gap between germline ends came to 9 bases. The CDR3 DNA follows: TGTGCCAGCAGTCCACCACTCTCTGGGGCCAACGTCCTGACTTTC. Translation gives CASSPPLSGANVLTF.

The CDR3 nucleotides are TGTGCCAGTAGTCTTCAGGGACAGTCTCGAAATCAGCCCCAGCATTTT. Its translation is CASSLQGQSRNQPQHF. The J gene is TRBJ1-5, the V gene TRBV19, with 7 bases lining up with TRBD1. V was pared by 5 bases and J by 4 bases, with 11 bases of the junction left unmatched. This CDR3 spans 16 amino acids. Per the germline V gene, CDR1 is LNHDA and CDR2 is SQIVND (reference sequence).

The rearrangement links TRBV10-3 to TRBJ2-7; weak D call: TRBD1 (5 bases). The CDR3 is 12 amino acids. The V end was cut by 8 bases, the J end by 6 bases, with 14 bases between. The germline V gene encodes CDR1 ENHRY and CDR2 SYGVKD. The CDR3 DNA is TGTGCCATCCGAGAGGTAGGGGTCGAGCAGTACTTC. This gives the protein CAIREVGVEQYF.

The chain's CDR3 is CASSFWSNTEAFF. The CDR3 DNA sequence: TGTGCCAGCAGTTTTTGGTCGAACACTGAAGCTTTCTTT. V gene TRBV12-3 or TRBV12-4 combines with J gene TRBJ1-1; D unresolved. V lost 3 bases and J 1 base, leaving 6 bases between the germline ends. CDR3 size: 13 residues.

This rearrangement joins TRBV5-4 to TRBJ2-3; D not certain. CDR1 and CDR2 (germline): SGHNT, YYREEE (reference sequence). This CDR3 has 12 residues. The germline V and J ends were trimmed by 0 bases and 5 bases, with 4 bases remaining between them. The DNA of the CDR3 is TGTGCCAGCAGCTTGGAGGGAGATACGCAGTATTTT. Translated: CASSLEGDTQYF.

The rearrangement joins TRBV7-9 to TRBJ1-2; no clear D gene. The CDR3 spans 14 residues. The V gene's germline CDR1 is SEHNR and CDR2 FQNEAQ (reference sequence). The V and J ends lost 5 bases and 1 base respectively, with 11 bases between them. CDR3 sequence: CASSTTQINYGYTF. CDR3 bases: TGTGCCAGCAGCACGACTCAGATTAACTATGGCTACACCTTC.

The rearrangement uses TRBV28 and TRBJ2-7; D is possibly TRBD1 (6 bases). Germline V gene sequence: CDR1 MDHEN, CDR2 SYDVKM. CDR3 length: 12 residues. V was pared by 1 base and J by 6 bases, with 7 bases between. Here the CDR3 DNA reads TGTGCCAGCAGTTTATCAGGGGTCGAGCAGTACTTC. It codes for CASSLSGVEQYF.

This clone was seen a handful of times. In nucleotides, the CDR3 is TGTGCCGAACCTCCGGGACGTATCAGATATAGCAATCAGCCCCAGCATTTT. Its protein is CAEPPGRIRYSNQPQHF. The chain links TRBV21-1 to TRBJ1-5. TRBV21-1 is an annotated pseudogene. This CDR3 comprises 17 residues.

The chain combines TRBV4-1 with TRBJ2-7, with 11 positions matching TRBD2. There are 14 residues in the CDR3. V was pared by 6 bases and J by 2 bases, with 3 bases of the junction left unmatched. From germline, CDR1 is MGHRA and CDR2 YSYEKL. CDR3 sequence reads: CASSISGRAYEQYF. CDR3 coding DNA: TGCGCCAGCAGTATTAGCGGGAGGGCCTACGAGCAGTACTTC.

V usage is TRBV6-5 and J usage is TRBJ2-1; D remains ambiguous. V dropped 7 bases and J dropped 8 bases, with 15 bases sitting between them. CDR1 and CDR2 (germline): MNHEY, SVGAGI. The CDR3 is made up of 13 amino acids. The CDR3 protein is CASNSMRLDEQFF. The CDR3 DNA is TGTGCCAGCAATTCGATGAGGCTCGATGAGCAGTTCTTC.

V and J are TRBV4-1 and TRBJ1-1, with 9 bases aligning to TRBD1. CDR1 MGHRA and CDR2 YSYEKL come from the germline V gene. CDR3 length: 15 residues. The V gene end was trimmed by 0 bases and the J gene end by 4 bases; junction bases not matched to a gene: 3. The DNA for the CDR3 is TGCGCCAGCAGCCAAGAACTGACAGGGGGCACTGAAGCTTTCTTT. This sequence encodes CASSQELTGGTEAFF.

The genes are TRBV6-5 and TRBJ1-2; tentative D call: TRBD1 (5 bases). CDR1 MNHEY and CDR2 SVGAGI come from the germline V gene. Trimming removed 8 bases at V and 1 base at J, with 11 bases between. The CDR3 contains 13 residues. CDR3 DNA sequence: TGTGCCAGCGGGGGGGACGTTAACTATGGCTACACCTTC. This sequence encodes CASGGDVNYGYTF.

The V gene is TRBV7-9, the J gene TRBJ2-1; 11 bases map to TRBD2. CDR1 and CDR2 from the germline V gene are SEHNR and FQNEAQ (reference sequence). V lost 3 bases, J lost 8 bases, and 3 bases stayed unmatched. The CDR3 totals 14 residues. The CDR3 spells CASSLTSGNDEQFF. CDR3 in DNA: TGTGCCAGCAGCTTGACTAGCGGGAACGATGAGCAGTTCTTC.

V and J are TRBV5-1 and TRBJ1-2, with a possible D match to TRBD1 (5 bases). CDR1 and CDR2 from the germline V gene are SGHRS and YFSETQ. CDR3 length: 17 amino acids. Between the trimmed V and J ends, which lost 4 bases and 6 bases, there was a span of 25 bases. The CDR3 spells CASSLRDGTSILDGYTF. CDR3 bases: TGCGCCAGCAGCCTCCGGGACGGCACCTCCATACTGGATGGCTACACCTTC.

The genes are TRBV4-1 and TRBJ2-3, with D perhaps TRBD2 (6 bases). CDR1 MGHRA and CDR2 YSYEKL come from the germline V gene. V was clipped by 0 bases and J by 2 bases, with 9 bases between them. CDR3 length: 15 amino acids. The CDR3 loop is CASSQEDYITDTQYF. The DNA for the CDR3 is TGCGCCAGCAGCCAAGAGGACTACATCACAGATACGCAGTATTTT.

CDR3 nucleotides: TGTGCCAGTAGTAATCCAGGGGTTGAAGCTTTCTTT. Translation gives CASSNPGVEAFF. The chain links TRBV19 to TRBJ1-1, with a tentative D call TRBD1 (6 bases). The CDR3 is 12 residues long. V was shortened by 4 bases and J by 7 bases, with 10 bases between the two germline ends. Germline V CDR1 and CDR2: LNHDA, SQIVND (reference sequence).